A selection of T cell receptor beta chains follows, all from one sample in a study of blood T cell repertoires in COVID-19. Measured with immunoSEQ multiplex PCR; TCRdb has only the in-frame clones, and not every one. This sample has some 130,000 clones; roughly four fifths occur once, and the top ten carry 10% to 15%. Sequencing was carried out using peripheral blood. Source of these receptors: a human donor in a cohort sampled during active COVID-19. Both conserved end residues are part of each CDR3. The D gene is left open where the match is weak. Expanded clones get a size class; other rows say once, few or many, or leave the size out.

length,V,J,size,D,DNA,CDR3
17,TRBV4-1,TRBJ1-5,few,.,TGCGCCAGCAGCCAGGCCTGGTCGGGAGGGATCAATCAGCCCCAGCATTTT,CASSQAWSGGINQPQHF
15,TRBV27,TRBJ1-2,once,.,TGTGCCAGCAGACCTCAGGGGATAATTACAAAAGGCTACACCTTC,CASRPQGIITKGYTF
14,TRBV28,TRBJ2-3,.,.,TGTGCCAGCAGTTATAGTCGGGACACAGATACGCAGTATTTT,CASSYSRDTDTQYF
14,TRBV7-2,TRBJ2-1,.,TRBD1,TGTGCCAGCTCTAGGCAGGGGGCCTCCAATGAGCAGTTCTTC,CASSRQGASNEQFF
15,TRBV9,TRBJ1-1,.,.,TGTGCCAGCAGCGTAGGGGCAGAGCTGAACACTGAAGCTTTCTTT,CASSVGAELNTEAFF
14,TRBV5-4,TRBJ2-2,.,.,TGTGCCAGCAGCCGCGTGGAGGAAACCGGGGAGCTGTTTTTT,CASSRVEETGELFF
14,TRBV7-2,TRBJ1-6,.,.,TGTGCCAGCAGCTTAGTCAGGGGCAATTCACCCCTCCACTTT,CASSLVRGNSPLHF
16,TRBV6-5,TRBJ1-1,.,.,TGTGCCAGCAGTTACGGGGCAATACAGGTAGTATCTGAAGCTTTCTTT,CASSYGAIQVVSEAFF
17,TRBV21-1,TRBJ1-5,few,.,TGTGCCAGCAGCATAGGGACAGGGTGTTTAGTCGGTCAGCCCCAGCATTTT,CASSIGTGCLVGQPQHF
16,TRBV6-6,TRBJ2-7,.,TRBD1,TGTGCCAGCAGTTCAGCTTTAGGACAGGGGACCCACGAGCAGTACTTC,CASSSALGQGTHEQYF
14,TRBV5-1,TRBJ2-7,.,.,TGCGCCAGCAGCTCCCGGACTACTTCCTACGAGCAGTACTTC,CASSSRTTSYEQYF
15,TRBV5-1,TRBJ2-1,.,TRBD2,TGCGCCAGCAGCGGTCTAGCGGGGGGCTCGGATGAGCAGTTCTTC,CASSGLAGGSDEQFF
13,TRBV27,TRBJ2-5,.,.,TGTGCCAGCAGTTTAAGGAGGGAAGAGACCCAGTACTTC,CASSLRREETQYF
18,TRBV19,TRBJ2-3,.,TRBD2,TGTGCCAGTAGTATATCCCGGACTAGCGGGGGATTCGGGAATACGCAGTATTTT,CASSISRTSGGFGNTQYF
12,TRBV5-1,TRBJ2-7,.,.,TGCGCCAGCGGGCTGGACGGGGGCGAGCAGTACTTC,CASGLDGGEQYF
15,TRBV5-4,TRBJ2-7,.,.,TGTGCCAGCAGCTTGGATCAGGGGCTCGGGTACGAGCAGTACTTC,CASSLDQGLGYEQYF
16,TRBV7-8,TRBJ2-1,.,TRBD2,TGTGCCAGCAGCTTAGGGGGCGGGGGGGCATTGGGTGAGCAGTTCTTC,CASSLGGGGALGEQFF
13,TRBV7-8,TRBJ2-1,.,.,TGTGCCAGCAGCTTGCTTACATACAATGAGCAGTTCTTC,CASSLLTYNEQFF
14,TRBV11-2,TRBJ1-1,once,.,TGTGCCAGCAGCTCGGAAAAACCCGTCACGGGAGCTTTCTTT,CASSSEKPVTGAFF
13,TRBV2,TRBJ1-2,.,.,TGTGCCAGCAGCGCACCACAGGGCTCTGGCTACACCTTC,CASSAPQGSGYTF
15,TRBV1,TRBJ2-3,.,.,TGCACCAGCAGACTACTAGCGGGGGAGACAGATACGCAGTATTTT,CTSRLLAGETDTQYF
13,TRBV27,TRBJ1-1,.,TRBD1,TGTGCCAGCACCAAAACAGGGGTACCTGAAGCTTTCTTT,CASTKTGVPEAFF
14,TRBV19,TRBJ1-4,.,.,TGTGCCTCCCACCCGGGGGGCGAAAATGAAAAACTGTTTTTT,CASHPGGENEKLFF
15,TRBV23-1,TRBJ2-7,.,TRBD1,TGCGCCAGCAGTCAATCGACAGGGGGCCCCTACGAGCAGTACTTC,CASSQSTGGPYEQYF
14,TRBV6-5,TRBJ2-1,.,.,TGTGCCAGCTCTCTCAGGACATCCTACAATGAGCAGTTCTTC,CASSLRTSYNEQFF
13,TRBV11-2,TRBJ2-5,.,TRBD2,TGTGCCAGCAGCTTAGGCGGGGGTTCCACTTTGTACTTC,CASSLGGGSTLYF
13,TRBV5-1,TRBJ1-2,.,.,TGCGCCAGCAGCTTGGACAGGGTTGATGGCTACACCTTC,CASSLDRVDGYTF
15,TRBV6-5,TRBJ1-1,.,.,TGTGCCAGCAGTTACTCGGGAGGTAGGAACACTGAAGCTTTCTTT,CASSYSGGRNTEAFF
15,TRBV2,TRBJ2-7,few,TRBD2,TGTGCCACCTTAGGGACTAGCGGGGCCTCCTACGAGCAGTACTTC,CATLGTSGASYEQYF
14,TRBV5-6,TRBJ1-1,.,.,TGTGCCAGCAGCTTGGTAGCTACTGCAACTGAAGCTTTCTTT,CASSLVATATEAFF
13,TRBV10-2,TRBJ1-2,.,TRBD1,TGCGCCACTTCACTCCGGGACAGCTATGGCTACACCTTC,CATSLRDSYGYTF
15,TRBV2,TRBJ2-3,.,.,TGTGCCAGCGAAGACAACAAAGGTCCCACAGATACGCAGTATTTT,CASEDNKGPTDTQYF